What follows are 17 T cell receptor beta chains derived from one specimen sequenced in a study of blood T cell repertoires in COVID-19. TCRdb's table, derived via immunoSEQ multiplex PCR, lists solely in-frame clones and lacks some. The table has 100,000 to 150,000 clones, 80% to 90% seen once; the top ten hold about 4.5%. The sample taken for sequencing was peripheral blood. These receptor sequences come from a man in his 60s with COVID-19, enrolled during active disease.

The rearrangement joins TRBV6-6 to TRBJ1-6, with 10 bases lining up with TRBD1. Germline CDR1 reads MNHNY; CDR2 reads SVGAGI (reference sequence). The V segment lost 6 bases and the J segment 7 bases; nucleotides outside the gene matches: 3. The CDR3 length is 14 residues. CDR3 sequence (DNA): TGTGCCAGCAGCCGACAGGGGGCGAATTCACCCCTCCACTTT. Encoded protein: CASSRQGANSPLHF.

The CDR3 here is CAISESTSGNTGELFF. As DNA, the CDR3 is TGTGCCATCAGTGAGTCGACTAGCGGAAACACCGGGGAGCTGTTTTTT. The chain couples TRBV10-3 to TRBJ2-2, with 9 nucleotides matching TRBD2. The germline CDR1 and CDR2 sequences are ENHRY and SYGVKD. Trimming at V came to 0 bases and at J to 2 bases, leaving 1 base not matched to a gene. This CDR3 comprises 16 residues.

This clone has only one observation. Other nucleotide sequences in the sample specify the same CDR3. The chain employs TRBV4-3 and TRBJ2-3, with 8 nucleotides matching TRBD2. This CDR3 region has 15 residues. The germline gives CDR1 LGHNA, CDR2 YSLEER. V was pared by 1 base and J by 3 bases, with 3 bases of the junction left unmatched. CDR3 in amino acids: CASSQVGGGTDTQYF. CDR3 coding DNA: TGCGCCAGCAGCCAAGTGGGCGGGGGGACAGATACGCAGTATTTT.

The CDR3 region has the DNA TGTGCCAGCAGCCTTAACAGGGGTGGAAACACCATATATTTT. This codes for CASSLNRGGNTIYF. The V gene is TRBV6-5, the J gene TRBJ1-3; TRBD1 aligns across 7 bases. The germline V gene has CDR1 MNHEY and CDR2 SVGAGI. This CDR3 comprises 14 residues. The junction had 5 bases not matched to a gene; V was cut back by 6 bases and J by 3 bases.

The J gene is TRBJ1-2, the V gene TRBV6-2 or TRBV6-3; the D gene is possibly TRBD1 (6 bases). The ends were cut back, 5 bases at V and 8 bases at J, with 21 bases in the middle. The CDR3 extends over 15 amino acids. CDR1 MNHEY and CDR2 SVGEGT come from the germline V gene. In nucleotides, the CDR3 is TGTGCCAGCAGTCAGATCATGGGCGACAGGTACGGCTACACCTTC. Its protein is CASSQIMGDRYGYTF.

The gene calls are TRBV12-3 or TRBV12-4 and TRBJ2-7; D is uncertain. This CDR3 has 12 amino acids. V was pared by 5 bases and J by 4 bases, with 9 bases between. The CDR3 loop is CASSPRSYEQYF. The DNA of the CDR3 is TGTGCCAGCAGTCCCCGCAGTTACGAGCAGTACTTC.

V is TRBV7-9 and J is TRBJ2-5, with 8 bases aligning to TRBD1. The CDR3 sequence is 16 residues long. The germline V gene has CDR1 SEHNR and CDR2 FQNEAQ (reference sequence). V lost 5 bases to trimming and J lost 3 bases; unmatched junction nucleotides: 11. CDR3 sequence reads: CASSPTARTGKETQYF. CDR3 DNA sequence: TGTGCCAGCAGCCCCACGGCCCGGACAGGGAAAGAGACCCAGTACTTC. Full variable domain (outside the CDR3, taken from reference TRBV7-9 and TRBJ2-5): DTGVSQNPRHKITKRGQNVTFRCDPISEHNRLYWYRQTLGQGPEFLTYFQNEAQLEKSRLLSDRFSAERPKGSFSTLEIQRTEQGDSAMYLCASSPTARTGKETQYFGPGTRLLVL.

This clone turned up a few times. V gene TRBV19 combines with J gene TRBJ1-3; D is unresolved. V lost 2 bases, J lost 4 bases, and 6 bases lay in between. The CDR3 length is 13 residues. CDR1 and CDR2 from the germline V gene are LNHDA and SQIVND (reference sequence). CDR3 sequence: CASSISGGNTIYF. CDR3 sequence (DNA): TGTGCCAGTAGTATAAGCGGGGGAAACACCATATATTTT.

The V call is TRBV5-1, the J call TRBJ1-2; D is undetermined. Trimming left V 6 bases short and J 3 bases short, with 12 bases between. CDR1 is SGHRS, CDR2 YFSETQ, per germline. There are 13 residues in the CDR3. CDR3 amino acids: CASKPNRDYGYTF. Here the CDR3 DNA reads TGCGCCAGCAAGCCCAACCGGGACTATGGCTACACCTTC.

This clone was observed a handful of times. The CDR3 coding sequence is TGTGCCAGCAGCGCTCCCGGGACAGGGGGACGGGAAAAACTGTTTTTT. It is translated as CASSAPGTGGREKLFF. The J gene is TRBJ1-4, the V gene TRBV9, with 11 bases lining up with TRBD1. The CDR3 sequence is 16 residues long. With 3 bases clipped from V and 8 bases from J, the junction kept 9 bases outside the gene matches. CDR1 is SGDLS and CDR2 is YYNGEE in the germline V gene.

This clone appeared a single time. CDR3: CASSQADRTYEQYF. Written as DNA, the CDR3 is TGCGCCAGCAGCCAAGCGGACAGAACCTACGAGCAGTACTTC. The chain is built from TRBV4-3 and TRBJ2-7; D may be TRBD1 (6 bases). The CDR3 has 14 amino acids. CDR1 and CDR2 (germline): LGHNA, YSLEER. The V gene lost 1 base and the J gene lost 2 bases, with 9 bases spanning the gap.

The chain employs TRBV29-1 and TRBJ2-1; TRBD2 agrees at 11 bases. Trimming cost V 4 bases and J 3 bases; bases outside gene matches: 11. The germline CDR1 and CDR2 sequences are SQVTM and ANQGSEA. The CDR3 length is 17 residues. CDR3 protein: CSVVASGGSWVYNEQFF. CDR3 sequence (DNA): TGCAGCGTTGTGGCTAGCGGGGGGTCGTGGGTCTACAATGAGCAGTTCTTC.

The chain links TRBV30 to TRBJ1-5; D is unresolved. The CDR3 has 13 residues. CDR1 is GTSNPN, CDR2 SVGIG, per germline (reference sequence). Trimming shortened V by 3 bases and J by 1 base, and 7 bases separated the two germline ends. CDR3 nucleotide sequence: TGTGCCTGGAGGGAGACCAGCAATCAGCCCCAGCATTTT. This gives the protein CAWRETSNQPQHF.

The chain uses TRBV19 and TRBJ2-1; TRBD2 matches 10 bases. This CDR3 has 15 residues. Germline loops: CDR1 LNHDA, CDR2 SQIVND (reference sequence). The junction had 7 bases not matched to a gene; V was cut back by 7 bases and J by 4 bases. The CDR3 DNA reads as TGTGCCAGTACCCTAACTAGCGGGGATTACAATGAGCAGTTCTTC. Protein product: CASTLTSGDYNEQFF.

The genes are TRBV5-1 and TRBJ1-4; TRBD1 is a possible D gene (6 bases). Germline lookup yields CDR1 SGHRS and CDR2 YFSETQ. This CDR3 comprises 15 residues. With 0 bases removed from V and 6 bases from J, the gap between germline ends came to 12 bases. CDR3 nucleotides: TGCGCCAGCAGCTTGGTCGGGGGGCGAGATGAAAAACTGTTTTTT. This encodes CASSLVGGRDEKLFF.

The V and J genes are TRBV7-3 and TRBJ1-5; no clear D. The CDR3 loop spans 13 amino acids. The V end was cut by 5 bases, the J end by 7 bases, with 12 bases between. Per the germline V gene, CDR1 is SGHTA and CDR2 is FQGTGA. The CDR3 is CASSIQAGQPQHF. CDR3 sequence (DNA): TGTGCCAGCAGCATCCAGGCTGGACAGCCCCAGCATTTT.

This clone came up a few times. This chain connects TRBV14 to TRBJ1-6; TRBD1 agrees at 8 bases. The J segment lost 9 bases and the V segment lost 4 bases, leaving 14 bases of the junction unmatched. There are 17 residues in the CDR3. The germline CDR1 and CDR2 sequences are SGHDN and FVKESK. The CDR3 region is CASSLRQGIFLSSPLHF. The CDR3 region has the DNA TGTGCCAGCAGCCTCCGACAGGGGATATTTCTTAGTTCACCCCTCCACTTT.